This record looks at one T cell receptor beta chain sequence and its context. Its antigen target is currently unknown. No much larger clone exists at a distance of one base, and base qualities are not known. CDR1 and CDR2, per the germline V gene, are SNHLY and FYNNEI. The CDR3 holds 14 amino acids from the cysteine to the phenylalanine. Of all the DNA, just the CDR3 is kept, 42 bases in frame from base 1. A distance of 9 bases separates the germline ends of V and J, which lose 6 bases and 0 bases respectively. The data derive from a study of T cell responses to AZD1222 COVID-19 vaccine (dated by TCRdb to 2020 to 2023). The study in broad terms: A total of 233 trial participants underwent TCR sequencing, of whom some 200 had received two doses of AZD1222 and approximately 25 had received two doses of the MenACWY control vaccine. Trial participants were enrolled into age subgroups of 18-55, 56-69 and 70-plus years, which contained approximately 150, 28 and 58 TCR-sequenced participants, respectively. Broader findings and caveats from the paper: A significant rise in spike-specific TCR breadth and depth was observed after two AZD1222 doses relative to day 0 and relative to MenACWY recipients. In the small 56-69-year group, the increase in depth fell short of significance, most likely because of low power. Because no day 14 peak-response samples were available, the repertoires could be characterized only after the peak T cell response. Reportedly, almost half of the unique spike-specific TCRs recognized epitopes lying outside the regions that are mutated in the B.1.351 and B.1.1.7 variants. Conclusions about previously exposed vaccinees were limited because only a handful of AZD1222 recipients were SARS-CoV-2 seropositive at baseline. Participants were mostly white British and included more females than males, and it was suggested by the authors that clonal diversity may have been underestimated. The whole spike protein was spanned by vaccine-associated CD4 TCRs, and dominant responses were seen in regions 160-218 and 743-854.

The CDR3 regions of human TCRbeta chains were analyzed by immunosequencing. As for the original processing: TCRs in the repertoires were compared against a reference library of SARS-CoV-2-specific TCRs that had been generated with the MIRA antigen-specificity platform. Breadth was defined as the fraction of unique TCRs that were SARS-CoV-2-associated. Depth was defined as the fraction of total T cells that were SARS-CoV-2-associated. Using the MIRA data, each spike-specific TCR was mapped to the spike region that the TCR reacts to and placed in a CD4 or CD8 class. Log10-transformed breadth and depth values were compared by one-way ANOVA with Sidak's multiple comparisons tests. This is the immuneACCESS table as TCRdb keeps it, with only in-frame sequences that have V and J called. A part of the clones is gone; compared with another copy, unresolved V genes explain less than half, and the rest is unexplained. That table supplies the V and J calls and clone size; D and trimming were determined from the DNA. This sample lists under 110,000 clones; 87% were detected once. Jointly, the top ten make up 9.5% to 13% of the sample.

According to the study, the label for this sample's time point signals: about 28 days (+/-7) after the second vaccine dose. AZD1222 recipients with second doses at about 4 weeks or about 12 weeks were pooled, because spike-specific TCR depth and breadth did not differ between schedules. Vaccinee samples were obtained from the UK trials COV001 and COV002, which included a single-blind randomized controlled phase 2/3 trial of AZD1222 (ChAdOx1 nCoV-19) in healthy adults. For TCRbeta chain sequencing, PBMC samples from trial participants were taken at day 0 and at day 28 after the second dose. The rearrangement joined TRBV2 to TRBJ1-5; TRBD1 is a possible D gene, resting on 5 matching bases. The TCR was taken from an adult who received the AZD1222 COVID-19 vaccine. The source material was peripheral blood, sampled 28 days after the second AZD1222 dose. This receptor has the CDR3 CASRRDLSNQPQHF. The DNA sequence is given as TGTGCCAGCAGGAGGGACCTTAGCAATCAGCCCCAGCATTTT.